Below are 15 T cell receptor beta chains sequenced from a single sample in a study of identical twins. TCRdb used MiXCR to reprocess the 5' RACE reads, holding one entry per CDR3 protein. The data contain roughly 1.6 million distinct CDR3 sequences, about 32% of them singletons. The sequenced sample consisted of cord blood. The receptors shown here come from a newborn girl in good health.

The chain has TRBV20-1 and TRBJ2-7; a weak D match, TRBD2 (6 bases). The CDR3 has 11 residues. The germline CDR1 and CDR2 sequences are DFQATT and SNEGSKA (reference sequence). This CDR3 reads CRALREFEQYF. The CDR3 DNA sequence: TGCAGGGCTTTACGGGAGTTCGAGCAGTACTTC.

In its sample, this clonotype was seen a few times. The CDR3 DNA follows: TGTGCCAGCAGCGTAGCGGGGGGAGCTAACTATGGCTACACCTTC. This sequence encodes CASSVAGGANYGYTF. V is TRBV9 and J is TRBJ1-2; D possibly corresponds to TRBD1 (5 bases). The V end was cut by 0 bases, the J end by 0 bases, with 9 bases between. The CDR3 totals 15 residues. Germline loops: CDR1 SGDLS, CDR2 YYNGEE. The complete variable domain, with remaining parts taken from reference TRBV9 and TRBJ1-2, reads DSGVTQTPKHLITATGQRVTLRCSPRSGDLSVYWYQQSLDQGLQFLIQYYNGEERAKGNILERFSAQQFPDLHSELNLSSLELGDSALYFCASSVAGGANYGYTFGSGTRLTVV.

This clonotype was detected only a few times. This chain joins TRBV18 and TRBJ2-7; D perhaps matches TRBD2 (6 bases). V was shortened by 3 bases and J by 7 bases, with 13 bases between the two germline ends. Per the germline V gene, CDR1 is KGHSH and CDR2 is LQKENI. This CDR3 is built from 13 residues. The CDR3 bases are TGTGCCAGCTCACCGTCTCGCGGGGAAGAGCAGTACTTC. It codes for CASSPSRGEEQYF.

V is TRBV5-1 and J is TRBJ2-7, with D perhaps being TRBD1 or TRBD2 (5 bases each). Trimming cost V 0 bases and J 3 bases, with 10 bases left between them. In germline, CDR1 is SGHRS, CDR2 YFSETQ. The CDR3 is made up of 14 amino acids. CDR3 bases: TGCGCCAGCAGCTTGGAACAGGACTTCTACGAGCAGTACTTC. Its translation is CASSLEQDFYEQYF.

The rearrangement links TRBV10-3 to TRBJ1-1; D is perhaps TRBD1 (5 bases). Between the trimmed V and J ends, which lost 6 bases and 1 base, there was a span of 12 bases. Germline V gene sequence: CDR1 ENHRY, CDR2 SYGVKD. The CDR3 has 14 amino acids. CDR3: CAISAGTGNTEAFF. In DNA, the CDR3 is TGTGCCATCAGCGCCGGGACGGGGAACACTGAAGCTTTCTTT.

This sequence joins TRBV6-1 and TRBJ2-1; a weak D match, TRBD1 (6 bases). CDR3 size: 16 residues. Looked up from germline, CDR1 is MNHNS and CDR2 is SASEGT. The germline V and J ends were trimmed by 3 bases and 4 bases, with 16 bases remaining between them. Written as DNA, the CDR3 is TGTGCCAGCAGTGATAGGGGGACGCTATTTTACAATGAGCAGTTCTTC. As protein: CASSDRGTLFYNEQFF.

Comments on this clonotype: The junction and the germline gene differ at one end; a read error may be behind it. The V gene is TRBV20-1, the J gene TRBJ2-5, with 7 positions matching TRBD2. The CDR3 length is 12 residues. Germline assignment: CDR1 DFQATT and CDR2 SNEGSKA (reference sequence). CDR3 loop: CGASSGQETQYF. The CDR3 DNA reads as TGCGGTGCTTCTAGCGGCCAAGAGACCCAGTACTTC.

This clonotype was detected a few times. CDR3 residues: CASSLIRARNTEAFF. CDR3 nucleotide sequence: TGTGCCAGCAGCTTAATCAGGGCTCGGAACACTGAAGCTTTCTTT. The chain couples TRBV7-9 to TRBJ1-1, with D tentatively TRBD1 (5 bases). Trimming took 2 bases from V and 1 from J, leaving 11 bases between them. Germline CDR1 and CDR2: SEHNR and FQNEAQ (reference sequence). This CDR3 spans 15 amino acids.

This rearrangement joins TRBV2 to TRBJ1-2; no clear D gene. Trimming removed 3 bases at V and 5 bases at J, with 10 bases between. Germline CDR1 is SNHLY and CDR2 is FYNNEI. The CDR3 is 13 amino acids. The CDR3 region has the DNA TGTGCCAGCAGTGAGGAGGGAGTATATGGCTACACCTTC. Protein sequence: CASSEEGVYGYTF.

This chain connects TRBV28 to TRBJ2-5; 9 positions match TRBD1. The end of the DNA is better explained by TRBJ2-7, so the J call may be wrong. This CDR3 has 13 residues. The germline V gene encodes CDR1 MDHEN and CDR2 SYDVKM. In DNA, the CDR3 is TGTGCCAGCAGTTCGACGGGACAGGGCGAGCAGTACTTC. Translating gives CASSSTGQGEQYF.

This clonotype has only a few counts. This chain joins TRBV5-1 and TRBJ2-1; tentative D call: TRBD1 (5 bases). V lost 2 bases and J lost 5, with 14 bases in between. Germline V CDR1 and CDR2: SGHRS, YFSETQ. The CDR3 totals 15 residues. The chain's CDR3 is CASSFRLLGDNEQFF. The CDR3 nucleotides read TGCGCCAGCAGCTTCCGTCTATTAGGGGACAATGAGCAGTTCTTC.

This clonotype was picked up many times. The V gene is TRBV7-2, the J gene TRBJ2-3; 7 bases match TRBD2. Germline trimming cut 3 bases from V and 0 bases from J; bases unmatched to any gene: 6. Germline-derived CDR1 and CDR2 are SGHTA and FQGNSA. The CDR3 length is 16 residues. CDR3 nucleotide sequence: TGTGCCAGCAGCTTGGTAGCGGGCCTTAGCACAGATACGCAGTATTTT. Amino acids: CASSLVAGLSTDTQYF. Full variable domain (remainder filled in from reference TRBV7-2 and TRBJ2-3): GAGVSQSPSNKVTEKGKDVELRCDPISGHTALYWYRQSLGQGLEFLIYFQGNSAPDKSGLPSDRFSAERTGGSVSTLTIQRTQQEDSAVYLCASSLVAGLSTDTQYFGPGTRLTVL.

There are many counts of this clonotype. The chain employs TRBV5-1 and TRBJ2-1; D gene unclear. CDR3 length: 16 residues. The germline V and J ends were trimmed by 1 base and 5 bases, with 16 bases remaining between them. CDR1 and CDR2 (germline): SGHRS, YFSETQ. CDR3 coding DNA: TGCGCCAGCAGCTTGTCAGGATTGGCCGAAAACAATGAGCAGTTCTTC. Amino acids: CASSLSGLAENNEQFF.

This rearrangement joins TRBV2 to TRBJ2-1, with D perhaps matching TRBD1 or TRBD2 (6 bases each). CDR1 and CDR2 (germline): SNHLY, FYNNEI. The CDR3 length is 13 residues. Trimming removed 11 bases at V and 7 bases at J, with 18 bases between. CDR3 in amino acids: CAPRRGLVNEQFF. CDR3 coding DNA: TGTGCCCCCCGTCGGGGGCTGGTTAATGAGCAGTTCTTC. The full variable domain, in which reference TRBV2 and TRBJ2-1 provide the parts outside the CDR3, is EPEVTQTPSHQVTQMGQEVILRCVPISNHLYFYWYRQILGQKVEFLVSFYNNEISEKSEIFDDQFSVERPDGSNFTLKIRSTKLEDSAMYFCAPRRGLVNEQFFGPGTRLTVL.

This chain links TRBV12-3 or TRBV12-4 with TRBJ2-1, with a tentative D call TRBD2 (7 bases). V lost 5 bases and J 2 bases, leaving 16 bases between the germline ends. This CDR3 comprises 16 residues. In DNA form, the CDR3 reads TGTGCCAGCAGTACCCTAGGGGGGGGCCCCTACAATGAGCAGTTCTTC. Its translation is CASSTLGGGPYNEQFF.